Each of the 3 T cell receptor beta chains below was sequenced from the same sample in a study of cytotoxic CD8 clonotypes in ibrutinib-treated CLL. The assay was immunoSEQ multiplex PCR, and TCRdb's table has in-frame clones only and misses some. The table lists around 33,000 clones, roughly 45% of them singletons. Sequenced here: PBMCs, sampled before ibrutinib treatment. The receptors were sampled from a human donor with chronic lymphocytic leukemia.

V and J are TRBV6-6 and TRBJ2-7, with 8 bases fitting TRBD1. V shed 6 bases, J shed 2 bases, and the junction held 6 bases outside the gene matches. The germline V gene encodes CDR1 MNHNY and CDR2 SVGAGI (reference sequence). This CDR3 is 14 amino acids long. The CDR3 DNA is TGTGCCAGCAGGACGGGACAGGAAGCCTACGAGCAGTACTTC. This codes for CASRTGQEAYEQYF.

The rearrangement links TRBV30 to TRBJ1-2, with no clear D. Germline V gene data show CDR1 as GTSNPN and CDR2 as SVGIG (reference sequence). CDR3 length: 12 amino acids. Trimming stripped 4 bases from V and 2 bases from J, with 8 bases between. For the CDR3, the DNA is TGTGCCTGGAATCCTGGGAACTATGGCTACACCTTC. Its protein is CAWNPGNYGYTF.

This clone showed up just a few times. One end of the junction is discordant with germline, which a read error may explain. The chain employs TRBV7-7 and TRBJ1-5, with D perhaps TRBD1 (5 bases). This CDR3 spans 12 amino acids. Germline-derived CDR1 and CDR2 are SSHAT and FNYEAQ (reference sequence). The DNA for the CDR3 is TGTGCTAGCAGCCTAGGGGTTCAGCCCCAGCATTTT. This codes for CASSLGVQPQHF.